Given below is one T cell receptor beta chain in context. Its antigen is undetermined. The entry originates in a study of tumor-infiltrating lymphocytes in primary liver carcinoma. Study-level findings and limits: Tumor region pairs shared more overlap than did tumor-adjacent and tumor-blood pairs. Among top clones, only about 7.5-24% appeared in all five tumor regions.

There are 15 residues in the CDR3. Germline V gene sequence: CDR1 MDHEN, CDR2 SYDVKM. From 500 ng of total RNA, TCR beta-specific cDNA was reverse-transcribed using a constant-region primer. Libraries for TCR beta were built through three nested multiplex PCR rounds, which together made up a slightly modified ARM-PCR procedure. TRBV1-TRBV30 forward primers paired with a C-beta reverse primer drove the first two PCR rounds, around 10 cycles each. TCRdb recomputed calls from the multiplex PCR reads with MiXCR, one row per CDR3 protein. Of roughly 78,000 distinct CDR3 sequences detected, 65% to 75% appear once; the ten largest clones hold roughly an eighth. Unsorted bulk tissue (roughly 17-33 mg) underwent RNA and DNA co-extraction. Surgical resection was used to treat these primary liver carcinoma patients. Tumor samples each held over 90% viable tumor cells.

The chain couples TRBV28 to TRBJ1-2; D is uncertain. The TCR sequence derives from a woman aged 55-69 years with primary liver carcinoma and hepatitis B virus infection. The sequencing input was liver tumor tissue from sampling region 4. The subset denotes: tumor region T4, right-lateral pole. The DNA for the CDR3 is TGTACCAACAGTTTAATTGGGCTTCAGGACTATGGCTACACCTTC. Encoded protein: CTNSLIGLQDYGYTF.